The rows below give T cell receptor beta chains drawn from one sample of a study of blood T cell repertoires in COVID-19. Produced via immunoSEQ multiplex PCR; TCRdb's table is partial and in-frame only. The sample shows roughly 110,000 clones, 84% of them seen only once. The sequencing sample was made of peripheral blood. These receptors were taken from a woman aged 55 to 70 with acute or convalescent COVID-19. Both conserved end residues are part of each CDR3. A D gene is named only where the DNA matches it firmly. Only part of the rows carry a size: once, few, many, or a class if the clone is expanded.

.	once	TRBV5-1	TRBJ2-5	TGCGCCAGCAGCTTAAATACAGGGATAGGAGAGACCCAGTACTTC	CASSLNTGIGETQYF
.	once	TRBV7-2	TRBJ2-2	TGTGCCAGCAGCCCCCAGTCAAACACCGGGGAGCTGTTTTTT	CASSPQSNTGELFF
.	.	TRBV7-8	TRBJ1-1	TGTGCCAGCAGCCTCATGTGGGGCGGGAACACTGAAGCTTTCTTT	CASSLMWGGNTEAFF
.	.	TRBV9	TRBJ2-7	TGTGCCAGCAGCGTAGCTGCAGGGTCCCCCTACGAGCAGTACTTC	CASSVAAGSPYEQYF
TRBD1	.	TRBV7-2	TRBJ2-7	TGTGCCAGCAGCTTACCCGACAGGGCAAAGTACTTC	CASSLPDRAKYF
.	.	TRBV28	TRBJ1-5	TGTGCCAGCAGTTGGCAGGTTAATCAGCCCCAGCATTTT	CASSWQVNQPQHF
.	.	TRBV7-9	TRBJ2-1	TGTGCCAGCAGCTGGGGAGACCCAAAACCAAATGAGCAGTTCTTC	CASSWGDPKPNEQFF
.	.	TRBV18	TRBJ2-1	TGTGCCAGCACGGACAGCATTCAATACAATGAGCAGTTCTTC	CASTDSIQYNEQFF
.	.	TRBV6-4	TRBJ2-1	TGTGCCAGCAGTGACTCTGGGGGGGCGAGTAAGCAGTTCTTC	CASSDSGGASKQFF
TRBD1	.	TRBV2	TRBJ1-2	TGTGCCAGCAGTGGGGACAGGGACTATGGCTACACCTTC	CASSGDRDYGYTF
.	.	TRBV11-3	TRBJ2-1	TGTGCCAGCAGCTTAAGGGGGGGAGACGAGCAGTTCTTC	CASSLRGGDEQFF
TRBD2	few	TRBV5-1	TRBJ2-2	TGCGCCAGCGGGGCGGGGGGCCGGAACACCGGGGAGCTGTTTTTT	CASGAGGRNTGELFF
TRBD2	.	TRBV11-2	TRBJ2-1	TGTGCCAGCAGCGCGGGGGTCAGAGCCTACAATGAGCAGTTCTTC	CASSAGVRAYNEQFF
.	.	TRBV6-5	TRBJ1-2	TGTGCCAGCAGCCGGGACTTTAACTATGGCTACACCTTC	CASSRDFNYGYTF
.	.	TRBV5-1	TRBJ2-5	TGCGCCAGCAGCTTGAATAAAGAGACCCAGTACTTC	CASSLNKETQYF
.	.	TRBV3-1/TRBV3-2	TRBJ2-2	TGTGCCAGCAGCCAAGATACCGGGGGGCGGGAGCTGTTTTTT	CASSQDTGGRELFF
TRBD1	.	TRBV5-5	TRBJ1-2	TGTGCCAGCAGCTGGGAGGGACAGGGGCCCTATGGCTACACCTTC	CASSWEGQGPYGYTF
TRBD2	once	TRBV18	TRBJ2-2	TGTGCCAGCTCACAGCGGGAGGGCCTCACCGGGGAGCTGTTTTTT	CASSQREGLTGELFF
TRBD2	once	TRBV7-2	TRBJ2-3	TGTGCCAGCAGCCGGACTAGCGGGGGGGCCACAGATACGCAGTATTTT	CASSRTSGGATDTQYF
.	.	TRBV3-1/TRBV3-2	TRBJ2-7	TGTGCCAGCAGCCCCCGTCGGGGGACCTCCTACGAGCAGTACTTC	CASSPRRGTSYEQYF
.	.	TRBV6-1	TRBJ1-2	TGTGCCAGCAGTGAAATATCCGAAGGGGTGGGCTACACCTTC	CASSEISEGVGYTF
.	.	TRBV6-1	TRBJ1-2	TGTGCCAGCAGTTTTCAAGGGGATACGGGCTACACCTTC	CASSFQGDTGYTF
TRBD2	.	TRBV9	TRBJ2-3	TGTGCCAGCAGCTCAAGCAGGTGGGGCCTAGCGGGAGGGACAGATACGCAGTATTTT	CASSSSRWGLAGGTDTQYF
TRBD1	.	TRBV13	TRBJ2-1	TGTGCCAGCAGCTCCTTCTACAGGGGGTACAATGAGCAGTTCTTC	CASSSFYRGYNEQFF
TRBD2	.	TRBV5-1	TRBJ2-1	TGCGCCAGCAGCGATACTAGCGGGAATAACAATGAGCAGTTCTTC	CASSDTSGNNNEQFF
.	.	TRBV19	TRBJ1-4	TGTGCCAGTATGGGAGGAGTAAATGAAAAACTGTTTTTT	CASMGGVNEKLFF
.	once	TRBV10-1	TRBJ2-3	TGCGCCAGCAGTATACAGTTAGCAGATACGCAGTATTTT	CASSIQLADTQYF
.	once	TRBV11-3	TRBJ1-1	TGTGCCAGCAGCTTAACAGGGCGCGACACTGAAGCTTTCTTT	CASSLTGRDTEAFF
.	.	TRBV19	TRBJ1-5	TGTGCCAGTAGTAACACAGGGTTTAACCAGCCCCAGCATTTT	CASSNTGFNQPQHF
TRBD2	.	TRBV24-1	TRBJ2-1	TGTGCCACCAGTGACGCCGGGACTAGCAGGATCCATGAGCAGTTCTTC	CATSDAGTSRIHEQFF
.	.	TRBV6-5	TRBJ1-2	TGTGCCAGCACCCTGGACAGCAACTATGGCTACACCTTC	CASTLDSNYGYTF
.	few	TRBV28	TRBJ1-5	TGTGCCAGCACCACGGGGGGTGGCAATCAGCCCCAGCATTTT	CASTTGGGNQPQHF
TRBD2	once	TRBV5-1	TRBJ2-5	TGCGCCAGCAGCTTGGGCCCAGGGAGCGGGGGGTTCCGTGAGACCCAGTACTTC	CASSLGPGSGGFRETQYF
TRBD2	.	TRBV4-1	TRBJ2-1	TGCGCCAGCAGCCAAGACCCAGTAGCGGGAGAGGTAGTGAATGAGCAGTTCTTC	CASSQDPVAGEVVNEQFF
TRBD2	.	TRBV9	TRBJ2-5	TGTGCCAGCAGCGTAGATCCTAGCGGGAGCCAAGAGACCCAGTACTTC	CASSVDPSGSQETQYF